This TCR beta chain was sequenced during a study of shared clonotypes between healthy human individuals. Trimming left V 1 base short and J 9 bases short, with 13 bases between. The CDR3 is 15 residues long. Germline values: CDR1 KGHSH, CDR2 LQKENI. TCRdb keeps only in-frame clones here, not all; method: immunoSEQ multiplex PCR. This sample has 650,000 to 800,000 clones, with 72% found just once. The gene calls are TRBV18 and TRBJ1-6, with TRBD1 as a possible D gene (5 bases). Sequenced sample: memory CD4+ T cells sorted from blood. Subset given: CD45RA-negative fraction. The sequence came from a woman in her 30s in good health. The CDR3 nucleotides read TGTGCCAGCTCACCACTGGACACCGGCGGTTCACCCCTCCACTTT. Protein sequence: CASSPLDTGGSPLHF.